These T cell receptor beta chains were read from a single sample in a study of blood T cell repertoires in COVID-19. Using immunoSEQ multiplex PCR, the repertoire was profiled, and TCRdb retains in-frame clones only, with some absent. The sample carries under 95,000 clones, more than 85% recorded once. Sequencing was done on a sample of peripheral blood. These receptors were obtained from a middle-aged man with acute or convalescent COVID-19. The CDR3 runs from the conserved cysteine through the conserved F or W. D genes are given only for firm matches. Only part of the rows carry a size: once, few, many, or a class if the clone is expanded.

D gene: TRBD2; clone size: .; V gene: TRBV11-3; J gene: TRBJ2-1; CDR3 protein: CASSSNPVAGARNEQFF; CDR3 DNA: TGTGCCAGCAGCTCGAATCCCGTAGCGGGAGCTCGCAATGAGCAGTTCTTC
D gene: .; clone size: .; V gene: TRBV7-9; J gene: TRBJ2-1; CDR3 protein: CASSPVPNSYNEQFF; CDR3 DNA: TGTGCCAGCAGCCCAGTCCCAAATTCCTACAATGAGCAGTTCTTC
D gene: .; clone size: .; V gene: TRBV12-5; J gene: TRBJ1-2; CDR3 protein: CASGPGVGYGYTF; CDR3 DNA: TGTGCTAGTGGTCCGGGGGTGGGCTATGGCTACACCTTC
D gene: .; clone size: .; V gene: TRBV10-3; J gene: TRBJ2-1; CDR3 protein: CAISESPSSYNEQFF; CDR3 DNA: TGTGCCATCAGTGAGTCCCCCAGCTCCTACAATGAGCAGTTCTTC
D gene: .; clone size: .; V gene: TRBV6-2/TRBV6-3; J gene: TRBJ1-3; CDR3 protein: CASSSWRPWTSGNTIYF; CDR3 DNA: TGTGCCAGCAGCAGTTGGAGACCTTGGACTTCTGGAAACACCATATATTTT
D gene: TRBD1; clone size: .; V gene: TRBV5-1; J gene: TRBJ1-2; CDR3 protein: CASSLLQGARGYTF; CDR3 DNA: TGCGCCAGCAGCTTACTACAGGGGGCGCGAGGCTACACCTTC
D gene: TRBD2; clone size: .; V gene: TRBV6-2/TRBV6-3; J gene: TRBJ2-3; CDR3 protein: CASSYPGLAALGDTQYF; CDR3 DNA: TGTGCCAGCAGTTACCCAGGACTAGCGGCCTTGGGAGATACGCAGTATTTT
D gene: .; clone size: once; V gene: TRBV19; J gene: TRBJ1-2; CDR3 protein: CASSMFPGALNYGYTF; CDR3 DNA: TGTGCCAGTAGTATGTTCCCAGGGGCCCTTAACTATGGCTACACCTTC
D gene: .; clone size: .; V gene: TRBV6-5; J gene: TRBJ2-4; CDR3 protein: CASSRGGSNKNIQYF; CDR3 DNA: TGTGCCAGCAGCCGCGGGGGCTCGAACAAAAACATTCAGTACTTC
D gene: .; clone size: .; V gene: TRBV5-1; J gene: TRBJ2-1; CDR3 protein: CASSQPTPEQFF; CDR3 DNA: TGCGCCAGCAGCCAACCCACACCAGAGCAGTTCTTC
D gene: TRBD1; clone size: .; V gene: TRBV19; J gene: TRBJ1-1; CDR3 protein: CASSNRGLAEAFF; CDR3 DNA: TGTGCCAGTAGTAACAGGGGGCTCGCTGAAGCTTTCTTT
D gene: .; clone size: .; V gene: TRBV13; J gene: TRBJ1-1; CDR3 protein: CASSIQGSEAFF; CDR3 DNA: TGTGCCAGCAGCATACAGGGTTCTGAAGCTTTCTTT
D gene: .; clone size: .; V gene: TRBV11-3; J gene: TRBJ2-2; CDR3 protein: CASSLERGMGELFF; CDR3 DNA: TGTGCCAGCAGCTTAGAACGGGGGATGGGGGAGCTGTTTTTT
D gene: TRBD1; clone size: .; V gene: TRBV9; J gene: TRBJ1-2; CDR3 protein: CASSVRGRGDYGYTF; CDR3 DNA: TGTGCCAGCAGCGTCAGGGGGCGAGGCGACTATGGCTACACCTTC
D gene: .; clone size: .; V gene: TRBV12-3/TRBV12-4; J gene: TRBJ1-2; CDR3 protein: CASSLPGGDGYTF; CDR3 DNA: TGTGCCAGCAGTTTACCGGGGGGGGATGGCTACACCTTC
D gene: TRBD1; clone size: .; V gene: TRBV6-5; J gene: TRBJ1-5; CDR3 protein: CASSRTGGGNQPQHF; CDR3 DNA: TGTGCCAGCAGCCGGACAGGGGGGGGCAATCAGCCCCAGCATTTT
D gene: .; clone size: .; V gene: TRBV10-3; J gene: TRBJ2-2; CDR3 protein: CAISEVQANTGELFF; CDR3 DNA: TGTGCCATCAGTGAGGTACAGGCCAACACCGGGGAGCTGTTTTTT
D gene: TRBD1; clone size: .; V gene: TRBV27; J gene: TRBJ1-2; CDR3 protein: CASSSRGRANYGYTF; CDR3 DNA: TGTGCCAGCAGTTCGAGGGGGCGAGCTAACTATGGCTACACCTTC
D gene: .; clone size: .; V gene: TRBV3-1/TRBV3-2; J gene: TRBJ1-2; CDR3 protein: CASRQGDYGYTF; CDR3 DNA: TGTGCCAGCAGACAGGGCGACTATGGCTACACCTTC
D gene: .; clone size: .; V gene: TRBV18; J gene: TRBJ1-2; CDR3 protein: CASSPGEGVGYGYTF; CDR3 DNA: TGTGCCAGCTCACCGGGTGAGGGGGTCGGCTATGGCTACACCTTC
D gene: .; clone size: .; V gene: TRBV5-1; J gene: TRBJ1-1; CDR3 protein: CASSFNRQTFF; CDR3 DNA: TGCGCCAGCAGCTTTAACAGGCAAACTTTCTTT
D gene: .; clone size: once; V gene: TRBV6-5; J gene: TRBJ2-7; CDR3 protein: CASRGNSYEQYF; CDR3 DNA: TGTGCCAGCCGCGGGAACTCCTACGAGCAGTACTTC
D gene: .; clone size: .; V gene: TRBV6-5; J gene: TRBJ1-6; CDR3 protein: CASSQLQDSPLHF; CDR3 DNA: TGTGCCAGCAGTCAACTACAGGATTCACCCCTCCACTTT
D gene: TRBD1; clone size: once; V gene: TRBV18; J gene: TRBJ1-6; CDR3 protein: CASSEGTGGNSPLHF; CDR3 DNA: TGTGCCAGCTCAGAAGGGACAGGGGGTAATTCACCCCTCCACTTT
D gene: .; clone size: once; V gene: TRBV9; J gene: TRBJ1-6; CDR3 protein: CASSLRGEGNSPLHF; CDR3 DNA: TGTGCCAGCAGCTTGAGAGGGGAGGGAAACTCACCCCTCCACTTT
D gene: .; clone size: .; V gene: TRBV2; J gene: TRBJ1-6; CDR3 protein: CASRDSNSPLHF; CDR3 DNA: TGTGCCAGCAGGGACAGCAATTCACCCCTCCACTTT
D gene: .; clone size: .; V gene: TRBV7-2; J gene: TRBJ1-4; CDR3 protein: CASSLASSEEKLFF; CDR3 DNA: TGTGCCAGCAGCTTAGCGTCCAGTGAAGAAAAACTGTTTTTT
D gene: TRBD1; clone size: .; V gene: TRBV28; J gene: TRBJ1-2; CDR3 protein: CASSQGQGNYGYTF; CDR3 DNA: TGTGCCAGCAGTCAAGGACAGGGTAACTATGGCTACACCTTC
D gene: .; clone size: .; V gene: TRBV2; J gene: TRBJ2-7; CDR3 protein: CASSDITFGGDEQYF; CDR3 DNA: TGTGCCAGCAGTGATATCACTTTTGGGGGCGACGAGCAGTACTTC
D gene: TRBD1; clone size: .; V gene: TRBV13; J gene: TRBJ2-7; CDR3 protein: CASSLENRQGTGEQYF; CDR3 DNA: TGTGCCAGCAGCTTAGAAAATCGACAGGGGACAGGGGAGCAGTACTTC
D gene: TRBD2; clone size: .; V gene: TRBV19; J gene: TRBJ2-1; CDR3 protein: CASSIASGLAGVDEQFF; CDR3 DNA: TGTGCCAGTAGTATAGCTTCGGGACTAGCGGGAGTGGATGAGCAGTTCTTC
D gene: TRBD1; clone size: .; V gene: TRBV5-1; J gene: TRBJ1-1; CDR3 protein: CASRLGQGIWNTEAFF; CDR3 DNA: TGCGCCAGCAGGCTGGGACAGGGGATTTGGAACACTGAAGCTTTCTTT
D gene: .; clone size: .; V gene: TRBV29-1; J gene: TRBJ2-1; CDR3 protein: CSVVGTPYNEQFF; CDR3 DNA: TGCAGCGTGGTCGGGACACCATACAATGAGCAGTTCTTC
D gene: TRBD1; clone size: .; V gene: TRBV30; J gene: TRBJ1-5; CDR3 protein: CAWRGGQDNQPQHF; CDR3 DNA: TGTGCCTGGAGGGGGGGACAGGACAATCAGCCCCAGCATTTT
D gene: .; clone size: .; V gene: TRBV2; J gene: TRBJ1-5; CDR3 protein: CASRETVTLNSNQPQHF; CDR3 DNA: TGTGCCAGCAGGGAAACAGTAACCCTAAATAGCAATCAGCCCCAGCATTTT
D gene: .; clone size: .; V gene: TRBV7-3; J gene: TRBJ1-1; CDR3 protein: CASSLRGDTEAFF; CDR3 DNA: TGTGCCAGCAGCTTACGGGGGGACACTGAAGCTTTCTTT
D gene: TRBD1; clone size: few; V gene: TRBV15; J gene: TRBJ1-1; CDR3 protein: CATSRDRQGARAFF; CDR3 DNA: TGTGCCACCAGCAGAGATAGACAGGGGGCGAGAGCTTTCTTT
D gene: TRBD1; clone size: .; V gene: TRBV10-3; J gene: TRBJ2-7; CDR3 protein: CAISAGGYEQYF; CDR3 DNA: TGTGCCATCTCTGCAGGGGGCTACGAGCAGTACTTC
D gene: TRBD1; clone size: .; V gene: TRBV29-1; J gene: TRBJ2-7; CDR3 protein: CSVEVWQGANEQYF; CDR3 DNA: TGCAGCGTTGAAGTTTGGCAGGGGGCGAACGAGCAGTACTTC
D gene: .; clone size: .; V gene: TRBV20-1; J gene: TRBJ2-5; CDR3 protein: CGLGVQETQYF; CDR3 DNA: TGCGGGTTGGGCGTACAAGAGACCCAGTACTTC
D gene: .; clone size: .; V gene: TRBV3-1/TRBV3-2; J gene: TRBJ1-1; CDR3 protein: CAKKPSQDTEAFF; CDR3 DNA: TGTGCCAAAAAGCCGAGCCAGGACACTGAAGCTTTCTTT
D gene: TRBD2; clone size: .; V gene: TRBV20-1; J gene: TRBJ2-7; CDR3 protein: CSASELAGGGFSYEQYF; CDR3 DNA: TGCAGTGCTAGTGAACTAGCGGGAGGTGGTTTCTCCTACGAGCAGTACTTC
D gene: TRBD2; clone size: .; V gene: TRBV18; J gene: TRBJ2-1; CDR3 protein: CASSPPSGGAYNEQFF; CDR3 DNA: TGTGCCAGCTCACCACCCAGCGGGGGGGCCTACAATGAGCAGTTCTTC
D gene: TRBD2; clone size: few; V gene: TRBV6-2/TRBV6-3; J gene: TRBJ2-7; CDR3 protein: CASSAGTSGPPPYEQYF; CDR3 DNA: TGTGCCAGCAGCGCCGGGACTAGCGGCCCTCCCCCCTACGAGCAGTACTTC
D gene: TRBD1; clone size: .; V gene: TRBV19; J gene: TRBJ2-1; CDR3 protein: CASSPGGAKNEQFF; CDR3 DNA: TGTGCCAGTAGCCCAGGGGGCGCGAAAAATGAGCAGTTCTTC
D gene: .; clone size: .; V gene: TRBV5-4; J gene: TRBJ2-1; CDR3 protein: CASRYWSPSHNNEQFF; CDR3 DNA: TGTGCCAGCAGGTATTGGAGCCCTAGTCATAACAATGAGCAGTTCTTC
D gene: TRBD1; clone size: .; V gene: TRBV18; J gene: TRBJ1-4; CDR3 protein: CASSGTGGVGEKLFF; CDR3 DNA: TGTGCCAGCTCCGGGACAGGGGGCGTTGGTGAAAAACTGTTTTTT
D gene: .; clone size: .; V gene: TRBV29-1; J gene: TRBJ1-1; CDR3 protein: CSVDGGSNTEAFF; CDR3 DNA: TGCAGCGTTGACGGGGGTTCGAACACTGAAGCTTTCTTT
D gene: .; clone size: .; V gene: TRBV3-1/TRBV3-2; J gene: TRBJ2-5; CDR3 protein: CASSPASWTQYF; CDR3 DNA: TGTGCCAGCAGCCCAGCTAGTTGGACCCAGTACTTC
D gene: TRBD2; clone size: .; V gene: TRBV9; J gene: TRBJ2-3; CDR3 protein: CASGRGGLKYF; CDR3 DNA: TGTGCCAGCGGTCGCGGGGGGCTTAAGTATTTT
D gene: .; clone size: .; V gene: TRBV10-3; J gene: TRBJ1-5; CDR3 protein: CAISRDINQPQHF; CDR3 DNA: TGTGCCATTAGCCGGGACATCAATCAGCCCCAGCATTTT
D gene: .; clone size: .; V gene: TRBV3-1/TRBV3-2; J gene: TRBJ1-1; CDR3 protein: CASSQYSGTEAFF; CDR3 DNA: TGTGCCAGCAGCCAATACAGTGGCACTGAAGCTTTCTTT
D gene: TRBD1; clone size: .; V gene: TRBV6-6; J gene: TRBJ1-2; CDR3 protein: CASSLTGPGGYTF; CDR3 DNA: TGTGCCAGCAGTTTGACAGGGCCAGGGGGCTACACCTTC
D gene: TRBD1; clone size: once; V gene: TRBV5-4; J gene: TRBJ1-4; CDR3 protein: CASSRTGAGANEKLFF; CDR3 DNA: TGTGCCAGCAGCAGGACAGGGGCCGGAGCTAATGAAAAACTGTTTTTT
D gene: .; clone size: .; V gene: TRBV30; J gene: TRBJ1-2; CDR3 protein: CAWEASTNYGYTF; CDR3 DNA: TGTGCCTGGGAGGCCAGTACTAACTATGGCTACACCTTC
D gene: TRBD1; clone size: once; V gene: TRBV7-3; J gene: TRBJ2-1; CDR3 protein: CASSLGRGRVDEQFF; CDR3 DNA: TGTGCCAGCAGCTTGGGCAGGGGGCGCGTCGATGAGCAGTTCTTC
D gene: TRBD1; clone size: few; V gene: TRBV19; J gene: TRBJ1-5; CDR3 protein: CASVRQGTSNQPQHF; CDR3 DNA: TGTGCCTCGGTAAGACAGGGAACCAGCAATCAGCCCCAGCATTTT
D gene: .; clone size: .; V gene: TRBV6-1; J gene: TRBJ2-5; CDR3 protein: CASSEEGVGYQETQYF; CDR3 DNA: TGTGCCAGCAGTGAAGAAGGGGTGGGGTACCAAGAGACCCAGTACTTC
D gene: TRBD2; clone size: .; V gene: TRBV12-3/TRBV12-4; J gene: TRBJ2-1; CDR3 protein: CASRNSGGSEQFF; CDR3 DNA: TGTGCCAGCAGGAATAGCGGGGGCTCTGAGCAGTTCTTC